The clone carrying this T cell receptor (beta chain) was picked up many times. Its antigen remains unidentified. The record originates from a study of prognosis after radiotherapy for stage I lung cancer. At the level of the study: In the span from 2018 to early 2019, stage I non-small cell lung cancer patients were enrolled. For radiotherapy, patients got SBRT split into 3 to 5 fractions, giving a biologically effective dose of at least 100 Gy. Study-wide results and caveats: Patients developing distant metastases showed lower Shannon entropy after stereotactic body radiation therapy. Before stereotactic body radiation therapy the median unique TCR clone count was around 10,000, and afterwards it fell to approximately 6,900.

TCR beta CDR3 amplification from genomic DNA was performed by two-round multiplex PCR. The first PCR round targeted every TRBV and TRBJ gene with specific primers. One entry per CDR3 protein, called by TCRdb with MiXCR from the multiplex PCR reads. The table records 59,000 or so distinct CDR3 sequences, more than 25% of them present only once. The CDR3 consists of 13 residues. V lost 8 bases and J lost 4, with 14 bases in between. Germline CDR1 is ENHRY and CDR2 is SYGVKD. The source of this sequence is a donor at least 50 years old with non-small cell lung cancer. The sample here was PBMCs, taken before or after stereotactic body radiation therapy (not recorded which). J is TRBJ1-2 and V is TRBV10-3; D may be TRBD1 (6 bases). CDR3 in DNA: TGTGCCATCTGGGAGGGGGATGGCTATGGCTACACCTTC. Its protein product is CAIWEGDGYGYTF.